This T cell receptor beta chain originates from a study of identifying expanded T cells in peripheral blood. Collection occurred without any documented infections or immune events in donors. Sequenced by immunoSEQ multiplex PCR; TCRdb stores in-frame clones only, minus some. The profile shows more than 85,000 clones, roughly 90% of them singletons. General study points: About 1.3 clones differed between technical replicates, versus 16.4 and 19 over time. Approximately 2-week clone count variance significantly increased as total template count grew.

On this clone itself: Its antigen remains unidentified.

CDR1 is SGHTS and CDR2 is YDEGEE in the germline V gene. The CDR3 is 15 residues long. V lost 2 bases, J lost 1 base, and 12 bases lay in between. Sequencing was performed on blood. The chain joins TRBV5-8 to TRBJ2-5; tentatively, D is TRBD1 (5 bases). This receptor was obtained from a person between 18 and 69 years old in good health. CDR3 protein: CASSLVTAFQETQYF. For the CDR3, the DNA is TGTGCCAGCAGCTTAGTGACAGCGTTCCAAGAGACCCAGTACTTC.